This T cell receptor (beta chain) derives from a study of CD8 T cells in Susac syndrome. It was with random hexamers that 0.5 to 1 ug RNA was reverse transcribed. Multiplex immunoSEQ PCR targeted 54 Vbeta and 13 Jbeta TCR beta segments. TCRdb re-called the immunoSEQ multiplex PCR reads with MiXCR, one entry per CDR3 protein. The data hold a few hundred thousand distinct CDR3 sequences, with around nine tenths observed a single time. Bulk CD8+ and CD4+ cells came from magnetic negative isolation; CD8+ TEMRA by FACS. The clonotype was recovered from a human donor with multiple sclerosis. The material sequenced was CD8+ T cells from PBMCs.

CDR3 sequence (DNA): TGTGCCAGCAGCTTAGGGCCCCCCACTTTGCGGCGGGAGGAGAACACCGGGGAGCTGTTTTTT. It codes for CASSLGPPTLRREENTGELFF. This chain uses TRBV11-1 with TRBJ2-2; 8 bases map to TRBD2. Germline trimming cut 1 base from V and 1 base from J; bases unmatched to any gene: 17. Germline V gene lookup returns CDR1 SGHAT and CDR2 FQDESV (reference sequence). CDR3 length: 21 residues.